Listed below are T cell receptor beta chains from one sample, sequenced in a study of T cell responses to AZD1222 COVID-19 vaccine. Using immunoSEQ multiplex PCR, the repertoire was profiled, and TCRdb retains in-frame clones only, with some absent. This repertoire shows 140,000 to 150,000 clones, 90% to 95% found once; its top ten account for roughly 2.8%. Sample: peripheral blood, taken on day 0 of MenACWY control vaccination. The receptors were gathered from an adult in good health. Both conserved end residues are part of each CDR3. Fields, in order: clone size, D gene, V gene, J gene, CDR3 protein, CDR3 DNA. A D gene is named only where the DNA matches it firmly. Expanded clones get a size class; other rows say once, few or many, or leave the size out.

clone_size: once
d_call: -
v_call: TRBV7-2
j_call: TRBJ2-2
cdr3_aa: CASSLGQVNTGELFF
cdr3_nt: TGTGCCAGCAGCTTAGGACAGGTCAACACCGGGGAGCTGTTTTTT

clone_size: -
d_call: -
v_call: TRBV19
j_call: TRBJ1-1
cdr3_aa: CASTNQAVGAEAFF
cdr3_nt: TGTGCCAGTACCAATCAGGCGGTTGGGGCTGAAGCTTTCTTT

clone_size: few
d_call: TRBD2
v_call: TRBV9
j_call: TRBJ2-7
cdr3_aa: CASSVGVAGGYEQYF
cdr3_nt: TGTGCCAGCAGCGTAGGGGTAGCGGGGGGTTACGAGCAGTACTTC

clone_size: -
d_call: TRBD1
v_call: TRBV27
j_call: TRBJ2-5
cdr3_aa: CASRYRGLVETQYF
cdr3_nt: TGTGCCAGCAGGTACAGGGGGCTGGTGGAGACCCAGTACTTC

clone_size: -
d_call: -
v_call: TRBV5-5
j_call: TRBJ2-3
cdr3_aa: CASSTGDTTDTQYF
cdr3_nt: TGTGCCAGCAGCACCGGGGATACCACAGATACGCAGTATTTT

clone_size: -
d_call: -
v_call: TRBV5-1
j_call: TRBJ2-3
cdr3_aa: CASSLAQITDTQYF
cdr3_nt: TGCGCCAGCAGCTTGGCCCAGATCACAGATACGCAGTATTTT

clone_size: -
d_call: TRBD1
v_call: TRBV27
j_call: TRBJ1-4
cdr3_aa: CASSLSSWGTGAENEKLFF
cdr3_nt: TGTGCCAGCAGTTTATCAAGTTGGGGGACAGGGGCGGAAAATGAAAAACTGTTTTTT

clone_size: -
d_call: -
v_call: TRBV28
j_call: TRBJ1-5
cdr3_aa: CASRLGGLNNQPQHF
cdr3_nt: TGTGCCTCCCGGCTCGGGGGGCTTAACAATCAGCCCCAGCATTTT

clone_size: -
d_call: TRBD1
v_call: TRBV19
j_call: TRBJ1-2
cdr3_aa: CASTLTGNYGYTF
cdr3_nt: TGTGCCAGTACCCTGACAGGGAACTATGGCTACACCTTC

clone_size: -
d_call: TRBD1
v_call: TRBV6-5
j_call: TRBJ2-3
cdr3_aa: CASRRQGAVADTQYF
cdr3_nt: TGTGCCAGCAGACGACAGGGGGCAGTGGCAGATACGCAGTATTTT

clone_size: once
d_call: TRBD1
v_call: TRBV9
j_call: TRBJ1-5
cdr3_aa: CASSPEGTGYNQPQHF
cdr3_nt: TGTGCCAGCAGCCCAGAGGGGACAGGGTACAATCAGCCCCAGCATTTT

clone_size: -
d_call: TRBD1
v_call: TRBV5-4
j_call: TRBJ1-6
cdr3_aa: CASSRSRDRASGSPLHF
cdr3_nt: TGTGCCAGCAGCAGATCCCGGGACAGGGCATCGGGATCACCCCTCCACTTT

clone_size: -
d_call: -
v_call: TRBV2
j_call: TRBJ1-5
cdr3_aa: CASSLTTRMGNQPQHF
cdr3_nt: TGTGCCAGCAGCCTAACTACAAGAATGGGCAATCAGCCCCAGCATTTT

clone_size: -
d_call: -
v_call: TRBV12-3/TRBV12-4
j_call: TRBJ1-5
cdr3_aa: CASTLSGQPQHF
cdr3_nt: TGTGCCAGCACCCTATCAGGTCAGCCCCAGCATTTT

clone_size: -
d_call: -
v_call: TRBV12-3/TRBV12-4
j_call: TRBJ1-4
cdr3_aa: CASSLGVREKLFF
cdr3_nt: TGTGCCAGCAGTTTAGGGGTTAGGGAAAAACTGTTTTTT

clone_size: -
d_call: -
v_call: TRBV20-1
j_call: TRBJ2-7
cdr3_aa: CSASRVLGEQYF
cdr3_nt: TGCAGTGCTAGTCGGGTCTTGGGAGAGCAGTACTTC

clone_size: -
d_call: -
v_call: TRBV3-1/TRBV3-2
j_call: TRBJ2-7
cdr3_aa: CASSHYEQYF
cdr3_nt: TGTGCCAGCAGCCACTACGAGCAGTACTTC

clone_size: -
d_call: -
v_call: TRBV11-3
j_call: TRBJ2-7
cdr3_aa: CASSLDSVRGEQYF
cdr3_nt: TGTGCCAGCAGCTTAGATTCCGTCCGAGGGGAGCAGTACTTC

clone_size: -
d_call: -
v_call: TRBV5-3
j_call: TRBJ1-6
cdr3_aa: CARSLGPKISSYNSPLHF
cdr3_nt: TGTGCCAGAAGCTTGGGACCGAAGATAAGCTCCTATAATTCACCCCTCCACTTT

clone_size: once
d_call: TRBD2
v_call: TRBV12-3/TRBV12-4
j_call: TRBJ2-5
cdr3_aa: CASSPAGETQYF
cdr3_nt: TGTGCCAGCAGCCCAGCGGGGGAGACCCAGTACTTC

clone_size: -
d_call: TRBD2
v_call: TRBV2
j_call: TRBJ2-2
cdr3_aa: CASNLAAMNTGELFF
cdr3_nt: TGTGCCAGCAACCTAGCGGCTATGAACACCGGGGAGCTGTTTTTT

clone_size: -
d_call: -
v_call: TRBV7-2
j_call: TRBJ1-2
cdr3_aa: CASSLGGLDGYTF
cdr3_nt: TGTGCCAGCAGCTTAGGGGGCCTCGATGGCTACACCTTC

clone_size: -
d_call: TRBD1
v_call: TRBV7-2
j_call: TRBJ1-5
cdr3_aa: CASSLAGTGSMEPQHF
cdr3_nt: TGTGCCAGCAGCTTAGCCGGGACAGGGTCTATGGAGCCCCAGCATTTT

clone_size: -
d_call: -
v_call: TRBV19
j_call: TRBJ2-2
cdr3_aa: CASSQRWSTGLPNTGELFF
cdr3_nt: TGTGCCAGTAGTCAACGATGGTCTACAGGGCTCCCGAACACCGGGGAGCTGTTTTTT

clone_size: -
d_call: -
v_call: TRBV27
j_call: TRBJ2-2
cdr3_aa: CASSSYPGSGELFF
cdr3_nt: TGTGCCAGCAGTTCCTACCCCGGGTCCGGGGAGCTGTTTTTT

clone_size: -
d_call: -
v_call: TRBV7-9
j_call: TRBJ2-2
cdr3_aa: CASSWTWSGETGELFF
cdr3_nt: TGTGCCAGCAGTTGGACTTGGTCGGGGGAAACCGGGGAGCTGTTTTTT

clone_size: -
d_call: -
v_call: TRBV3-1/TRBV3-2
j_call: TRBJ2-5
cdr3_aa: CASSQPKLPPYF
cdr3_nt: TGTGCCAGCAGCCAACCTAAGCTGCCCCCGTACTTC

clone_size: once
d_call: -
v_call: TRBV24-1
j_call: TRBJ2-1
cdr3_aa: CATSDAGRGSYNEQFF
cdr3_nt: TGTGCCACCAGTGACGCGGGCCGTGGCTCCTACAATGAGCAGTTCTTC

clone_size: -
d_call: -
v_call: TRBV6-5
j_call: TRBJ1-2
cdr3_aa: CASTRQDTFYGYTF
cdr3_nt: TGTGCCAGCACCAGACAGGACACCTTCTATGGCTACACCTTC

clone_size: few
d_call: -
v_call: TRBV25-1
j_call: TRBJ2-2
cdr3_aa: CASRGGSTGELFF
cdr3_nt: TGTGCCAGCAGAGGGGGTAGCACCGGGGAGCTGTTTTTT

clone_size: -
d_call: -
v_call: TRBV10-2
j_call: TRBJ2-1
cdr3_aa: CASSESGRIHEQFF
cdr3_nt: TGCGCCAGCAGTGAGTCGGGGAGGATCCATGAGCAGTTCTTC

clone_size: -
d_call: -
v_call: TRBV12-3/TRBV12-4
j_call: TRBJ1-1
cdr3_aa: CASSPTGSGAFF
cdr3_nt: TGTGCCAGCAGCCCTACCGGATCGGGGGCTTTCTTT